This T cell receptor beta chain originates from a study of blood T cells in healthy people across ages (dated by TCRdb to between 2015 and 2016). At the level of the whole study: In model experiments, template switching captured roughly one uniquely barcoded TCR beta cDNA molecule for every two T cells. Four age groups were formed from the donors: young (average about 15 years), middle-aged (approximately 42), aged (about 62) and long-lived (82). Two additional independent replicas of 1 million unique cDNA reads from the same blood draw were analyzed for two donors (one aged 18 to 29 and one aged 80 or older). To avoid experimental bias, donors of different ages were distributed randomly across sequencing lanes. The study measured age-related changes in TCR beta repertoire diversity using deep sequencing normalized with unique cDNA molecular identifiers. Study-level results and caveats: As age increased, observed TCR beta diversity per million T cells dropped in a roughly linear way, and a significant reduction was already evident by age about 40. The long-lived group showed more naive CD4+ T cells, fewer expanded clones and increased TCR diversity than the aged group, suggesting age selection. There was a strong correlation between observed TCR beta diversity and the percentage of naive T cells measured by flow cytometry. Estimates of total diversity based on one million sequenced T cells were regarded as lower bounds and as underestimates. Because donor CMV infection status was unknown, age-related changes in expanded clonotypes were potentially confounded. Since profiling was done on bulk unsorted PBMCs, naive and antigen-experienced compartments could not be conclusively compared.

The donors were around 39 Caucasian individuals from Russia, aged about 6 to 100 years, who were systemically healthy. Roughly 10 milliliters of peripheral blood were collected from each donor into EDTA-treated Vacutainer tubes. PBMCs were isolated by Ficoll-Paque density-gradient centrifugation, with at least 6.5 million obtained per sample. Trizol reagent was used to extract total RNA from PBMCs, with at least 5.5 micrograms per sample. For every donor, an aliquot of PBMCs went through flow cytometry to measure the percentages of naive CD45RAhigh/CD27high T cells. Points on this clonotype: Its antigen is still unknown. Base qualities were left out, and no much larger clone turns up one base away.

Receptor amplification or capture employed 5' RACE. The reads were generated on an Illumina HiSeq 2500. A second about 7 to 11 cycle PCR used a sample-barcoded 5' primer and a J-beta primer mix. A template-switch 5' adaptor carrying 12 random nucleotides introduced a unique molecular identifier onto each TCR beta cDNA molecule. Each sample yielded at least 3 million CDR3-containing paired-end reads. The Mint cDNA synthesis kit, primed by a TRBC-specific oligonucleotide, was used to synthesize first-strand cDNA from all RNA. Following uracil-DNA glycosylase treatment, a first 18-cycle PCR with universal primers M1SS and BC2_uni_R was performed on all cDNA. The authors' analysis ran thus. For normalization, 1 million high-quality reads, each with a distinct molecular identifier, were randomly selected from each sample. Instead of being binned into consensus sequences, reads with shared molecular identifiers were discarded. CDR3 identification, clonotype clustering and error correction used MiTCR with a Q25 quality threshold and the strictest error-elimination algorithm. A nonparametric unseen species model with Euler transformation was used to estimate lower-bound total TCR beta diversity. TCRdb reprocessing: public reads trimmed at Q25 with fastp, clones called with MiXCR, in-frame beta chains kept. Each entry is one CDR3 protein sequence, shown with its most common DNA and genes. V and J calls and clone size were set by TCRdb, not the authors. For this sample there are approximately 850,000 distinct CDR3 sequences; around 45% appear just once. The ten largest clones take up 15% to 25% of the sample.

The source of this sequence is a man in his fifties or sixties in good health. Sequenced input: blood.

The sequenced DNA: TGTGCCAGCAGCACCTGGGCGGGACAGGGGGATTTCGAGCAGTACTTC. Its coded protein is CASSTWAGQGDFEQYF. Rearrangement joined TRBV6-6 to TRBJ2-7; 11 nucleotides in the junction match TRBD1. Germline trimming amounts to 6 bases on V and 6 bases on J, with 13 as the count of junction bases outside the gene matches. The CDR3 starts with the cysteine, ends with the phenylalanine, and has 16 residues. Of all the DNA, just the CDR3 is kept, 48 bases in frame from base 1. Based on the germline V gene (reference sequence), the CDR1 and CDR2 sequences are MNHNY and SVGAGI.